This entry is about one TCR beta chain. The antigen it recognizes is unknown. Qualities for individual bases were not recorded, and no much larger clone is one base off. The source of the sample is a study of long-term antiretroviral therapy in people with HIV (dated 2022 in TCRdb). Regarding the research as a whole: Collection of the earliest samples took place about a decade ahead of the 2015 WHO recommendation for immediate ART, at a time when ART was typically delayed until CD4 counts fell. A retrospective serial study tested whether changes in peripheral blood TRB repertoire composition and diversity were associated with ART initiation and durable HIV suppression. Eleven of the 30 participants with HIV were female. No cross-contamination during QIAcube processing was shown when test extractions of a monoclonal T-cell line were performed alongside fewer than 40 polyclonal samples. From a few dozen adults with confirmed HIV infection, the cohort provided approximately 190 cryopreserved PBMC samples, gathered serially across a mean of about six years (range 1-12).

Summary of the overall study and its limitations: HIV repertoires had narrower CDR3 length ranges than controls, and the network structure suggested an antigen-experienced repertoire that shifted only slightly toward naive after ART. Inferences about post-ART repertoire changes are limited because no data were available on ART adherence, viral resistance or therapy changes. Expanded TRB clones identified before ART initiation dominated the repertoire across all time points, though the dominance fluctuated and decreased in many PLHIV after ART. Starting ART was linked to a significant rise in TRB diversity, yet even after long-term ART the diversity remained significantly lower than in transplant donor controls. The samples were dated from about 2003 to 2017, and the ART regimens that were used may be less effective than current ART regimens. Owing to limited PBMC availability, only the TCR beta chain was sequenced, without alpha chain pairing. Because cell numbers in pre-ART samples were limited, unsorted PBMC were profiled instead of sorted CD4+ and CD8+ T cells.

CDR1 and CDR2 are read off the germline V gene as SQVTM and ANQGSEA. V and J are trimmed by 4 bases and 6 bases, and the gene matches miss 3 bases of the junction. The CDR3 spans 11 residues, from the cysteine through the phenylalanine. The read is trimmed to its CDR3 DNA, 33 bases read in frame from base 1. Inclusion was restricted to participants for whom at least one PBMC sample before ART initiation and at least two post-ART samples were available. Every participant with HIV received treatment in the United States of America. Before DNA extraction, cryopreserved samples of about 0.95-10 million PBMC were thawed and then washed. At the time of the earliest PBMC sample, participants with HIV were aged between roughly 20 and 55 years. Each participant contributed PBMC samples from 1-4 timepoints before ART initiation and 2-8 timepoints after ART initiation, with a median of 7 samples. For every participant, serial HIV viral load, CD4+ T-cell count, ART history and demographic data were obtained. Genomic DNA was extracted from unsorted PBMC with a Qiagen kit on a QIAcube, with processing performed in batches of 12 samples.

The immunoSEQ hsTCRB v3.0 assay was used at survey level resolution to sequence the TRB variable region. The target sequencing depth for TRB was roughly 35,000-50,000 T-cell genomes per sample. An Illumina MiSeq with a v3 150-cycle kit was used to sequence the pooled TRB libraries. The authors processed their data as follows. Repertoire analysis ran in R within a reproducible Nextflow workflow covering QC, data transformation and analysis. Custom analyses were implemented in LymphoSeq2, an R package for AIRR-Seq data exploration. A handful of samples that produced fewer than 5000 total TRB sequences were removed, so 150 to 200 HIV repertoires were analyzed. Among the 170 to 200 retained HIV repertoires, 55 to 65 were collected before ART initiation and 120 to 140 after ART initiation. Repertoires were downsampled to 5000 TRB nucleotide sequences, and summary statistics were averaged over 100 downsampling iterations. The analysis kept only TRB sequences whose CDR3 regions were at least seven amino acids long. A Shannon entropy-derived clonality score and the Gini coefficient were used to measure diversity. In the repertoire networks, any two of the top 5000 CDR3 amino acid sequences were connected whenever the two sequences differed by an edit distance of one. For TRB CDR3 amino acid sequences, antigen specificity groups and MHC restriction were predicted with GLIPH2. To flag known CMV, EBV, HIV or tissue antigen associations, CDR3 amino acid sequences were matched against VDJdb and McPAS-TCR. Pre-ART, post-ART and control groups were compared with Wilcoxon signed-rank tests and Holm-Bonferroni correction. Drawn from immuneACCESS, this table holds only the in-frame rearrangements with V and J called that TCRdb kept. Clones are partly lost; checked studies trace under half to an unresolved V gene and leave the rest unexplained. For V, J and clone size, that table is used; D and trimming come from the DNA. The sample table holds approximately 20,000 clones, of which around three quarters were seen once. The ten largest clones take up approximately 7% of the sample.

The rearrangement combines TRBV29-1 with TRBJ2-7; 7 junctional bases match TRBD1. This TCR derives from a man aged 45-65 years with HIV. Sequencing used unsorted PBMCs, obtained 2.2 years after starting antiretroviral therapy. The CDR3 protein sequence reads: CSVGQGGEQYF. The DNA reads TGCAGCGTTGGACAGGGCGGCGAGCAGTACTTC.